A single sample is the source of the 29 T cell receptor beta chains below, sequenced in a study of cytomegalovirus exposure and HLA in healthy donors (dated by TCRdb to about 2017). Library method: the immunoSEQ multiplex PCR assay. TCRdb limited this immuneACCESS table to in-frame rearrangements with V and J called. A share of clones is missing; checked studies link under half to unresolved V genes, and the rest is unexplained. Within this sample are about 330,000 clones, with around 87% of them counted one time only. 0.95% to 1.5% of the sample comes from the top ten. The sequencing sample was made of PBMCs. The receptors come from a woman aged 25-40 years in good health and CMV-seropositive.

The gene calls are TRBV4-2 and TRBJ2-1; 8 bases are a match to TRBD2. CDR3 length equals 15 residues. CDR1 is LGHNA and CDR2 is YNFKEQ in the germline V gene. V trimming: 4 bases; J trimming: 5 bases; junction bases outside the gene matches: 7. The CDR3: CASSLATSANNEQFF. CDR3 DNA sequence: TGTGCCAGCAGCCTGGCGACTAGCGCCAACAATGAGCAGTTCTTC.

The chain employs TRBV28 and TRBJ1-1, with D possibly TRBD1 on 6 matching bases. Trimming cost V 7 bases and J 5 bases, with 14 bases left between them. Germline loops: CDR1 MDHEN, CDR2 SYDVKM. The CDR3 covers 13 residues. CDR3 loop: CASIQGGETEAFF. The CDR3 DNA reads TGTGCCAGCATACAGGGCGGGGAGACTGAAGCTTTCTTT.

The chain joins TRBV9 to TRBJ2-2, with a weak D call TRBD2 (6 bases). The length of the CDR3 is 14 residues. Germline CDR1 reads SGDLS; CDR2 reads YYNGEE. V was trimmed by 3 bases and J by 6 bases, leaving 12 bases between them. CDR3 protein: CASSGHAGPGELFF. CDR3 sequence (DNA): TGTGCCAGCAGCGGCCACGCGGGACCCGGGGAGCTGTTTTTT. The variable domain in full, completed from reference TRBV9 and TRBJ2-2, reads DSGVTQTPKHLITATGQRVTLRCSPRSGDLSVYWYQQSLDQGLQFLIQYYNGEERAKGNILERFSAQQFPDLHSELNLSSLELGDSALYFCASSGHAGPGELFFGEGSRLTVL.

The rearrangement uses TRBV4-2 and TRBJ2-4; 8 positions match TRBD2. The CDR3 is 19 amino acids. Germline lookup yields CDR1 LGHNA and CDR2 YNFKEQ. V trimming: 3 bases; J trimming: 0 bases; junction bases outside the gene matches: 13. Here the CDR3 DNA reads TGTGCCAGCAGCCACCCTGTAGCTAGCGGGTCCGTAGCCAAAAACATTCAGTACTTC. Translation: CASSHPVASGSVAKNIQYF.

The chain has TRBV28 and TRBJ1-1; perhaps TRBD1 as D (5 bases). Deletions cut 2 bases from V and 2 bases from J, with 6 bases between. The CDR3 has 13 amino acids. Germline CDR1 is MDHEN and CDR2 is SYDVKM. CDR3: CASSLQGNTEAFF. In DNA form, the CDR3 reads TGTGCCAGCAGTTTACAGGGTAACACTGAAGCTTTCTTT.

The chain combines TRBV5-1 with TRBJ2-1; D is uncertain. Germline V gives CDR1 SGHRS, CDR2 YFSETQ. The CDR3 consists of 15 residues. Trimming cost V 1 base and J 0 bases, with 8 bases left between them. The DNA for the CDR3 is TGCGCCAGCAGCTTGATGTCGAGCTCCTACAATGAGCAGTTCTTC. It codes for CASSLMSSSYNEQFF.

V usage is TRBV28 and J usage is TRBJ1-1; 10 bases are shared with TRBD1. This CDR3 comprises 15 residues. Germline V CDR1 and CDR2: MDHEN, SYDVKM. V was clipped by 6 bases and J by 3 bases; unmatched bases: 7. The CDR3 DNA sequence: TGTGCCAGCAGCACGGGACAGGGGCGAGACACTGAAGCTTTCTTT. It is translated as CASSTGQGRDTEAFF.

The chain couples TRBV7-6 to TRBJ1-1; D remains ambiguous. The V and J ends lost 5 bases and 2 bases respectively, with 9 bases between them. The CDR3 extends over 13 amino acids. In germline, CDR1 is SGHVS, CDR2 FNYEAQ. CDR3 nucleotides: TGTGCCAGCAGCGGGATGGGCAACACTGAAGCTTTCTTT. Its translation is CASSGMGNTEAFF.

The V and J genes are TRBV6-6 and TRBJ1-2; no clear D. This CDR3 has 13 residues. V lost 2 bases, J lost 0 bases, and 4 bases lay in between. Germline assignment: CDR1 MNHNY and CDR2 SVGAGI (reference sequence). This CDR3 reads CASSYDTNYGYTF. The CDR3 DNA reads TGTGCCAGCAGTTACGACACTAACTATGGCTACACCTTC.

This chain links TRBV25-1 with TRBJ2-7; the match to TRBD2 covers 8 bases. Trimming cost V 7 bases and J 6 bases; bases outside gene matches: 8. The CDR3 runs to 13 residues. Looked up from germline, CDR1 is MGHDK and CDR2 is SYGVNS. In DNA form, the CDR3 reads TGTGCCAGCACTGGGACTAGGGTGGGCGAGCAGTACTTC. Its protein product is CASTGTRVGEQYF.

This clone was seen only a few times. V is TRBV27 and J is TRBJ2-5; unclear D gene. This CDR3 contains 11 residues. Germline V gene sequence: CDR1 MNHEY, CDR2 SMNVEV (reference sequence). V was trimmed by 6 bases and J by 4 bases, leaving 6 bases between them. The DNA for the CDR3 is TGTGCCAGCAGGCTCGGAGAGACCCAGTACTTC. It yields the protein CASRLGETQYF.

The rearrangement links TRBV28 to TRBJ1-4; D gene uncertain. There are 17 residues in the CDR3. Per germline, CDR1 MDHEN and CDR2 SYDVKM. V was cut by 1 base and J by 2 bases, with 14 bases left in between. CDR3 in amino acids: CASSLYQREGTNEKLFF. Written as DNA, the CDR3 is TGTGCCAGCAGTTTATATCAGAGGGAAGGGACTAATGAAAAACTGTTTTTT.

This chain connects TRBV7-9 to TRBJ1-6; 7 nucleotides agree with TRBD1. The length of the CDR3 is 17 residues. Germline trimming cut 5 bases from V and 7 bases from J; bases unmatched to any gene: 14. Germline V gene data show CDR1 as SEHNR and CDR2 as FQNEAQ (reference sequence). Here the CDR3 reads CASSPSGRGRLNSPLHF. As DNA, the CDR3 is TGTGCCAGCAGCCCGAGCGGGAGGGGGCGCCTCAATTCACCCCTCCACTTT. The variable domain in full, with the rest retrieved from reference TRBV7-9 and TRBJ1-6, is DTGVSQNPRHKITKRGQNVTFRCDPISEHNRLYWYRQTLGQGPEFLTYFQNEAQLEKSRLLSDRFSAERPKGSFSTLEIQRTEQGDSAMYLCASSPSGRGRLNSPLHFGNGTRLTVT.

The chain combines TRBV6-6 with TRBJ2-1; 7 bases match TRBD2. The length of the CDR3 is 16 residues. Germline CDR1 is MNHNY and CDR2 is SVGAGI (reference sequence). J lost 7 bases, V lost 1 base, and 10 bases had no gene match. The CDR3 reads CASSYFPAGVVNEQFF. CDR3 nucleotide sequence: TGTGCCAGCAGTTACTTTCCCGCGGGAGTGGTGAATGAGCAGTTCTTC.

Only one count was recorded for this clone. The chain is built from TRBV5-5 and TRBJ1-4; D might be TRBD1 (6 bases). Germline V lookup: CDR1 SGHKS, CDR2 YYEKEE (reference sequence). V dropped 5 bases and J dropped 5 bases, with 13 bases sitting between them. The CDR3 runs 14 residues. The CDR3 protein is CASSTGQLNEKLFF. Written as DNA, the CDR3 is TGTGCCAGCAGTACGGGACAACTAAATGAAAAACTGTTTTTT. Using reference TRBV5-5 and TRBJ1-4 for the parts outside the CDR3, the full variable domain is DAGVTQSPTHLIKTRGQQVTLRCSPISGHKSVSWYQQVLGQGPQFIFQYYEKEERGRGNFPDRFSARQFPNYSSELNVNALLLGDSALYLCASSTGQLNEKLFFGSGTQLSVL.

V gene TRBV9 combines with J gene TRBJ1-6, with 7 bases identical to TRBD1. Germline V gene sequence: CDR1 SGDLS, CDR2 YYNGEE. The V segment lost 4 bases and the J segment 7 bases; nucleotides outside the gene matches: 8. This CDR3 is built from 15 residues. CDR3 sequence (DNA): TGTGCCAGCAGCCTAAGACAGGGTAGCAATTCACCCCTCCACTTT. This encodes CASSLRQGSNSPLHF. Using reference TRBV9 and TRBJ1-6 for the parts outside the CDR3, the full variable domain is DSGVTQTPKHLITATGQRVTLRCSPRSGDLSVYWYQQSLDQGLQFLIQYYNGEERAKGNILERFSAQQFPDLHSELNLSSLELGDSALYFCASSLRQGSNSPLHFGNGTRLTVT.

The chain combines TRBV2 with TRBJ1-5, with TRBD1 identical over 7 bases. The V gene's germline CDR1 is SNHLY and CDR2 FYNNEI. V lost 7 bases, J lost 2 bases, and 5 bases stayed unmatched. This CDR3 has 14 amino acids. The chain's CDR3 is CASTRDRGNQPQHF. DNA of the CDR3: TGTGCCAGCACCCGTGACAGGGGCAATCAGCCCCAGCATTTT.

V gene TRBV15 combines with J gene TRBJ2-7; D gene uncertain. Germline values: CDR1 LNHNV, CDR2 YYDKDF (reference sequence). Trimming removed 0 bases at V and 5 bases at J, with 8 bases between. This CDR3 spans 13 amino acids. The CDR3 here is CATSRDGDDEQYF. The CDR3 bases are TGTGCCACCAGCAGAGATGGTGACGACGAGCAGTACTTC. Complete variable domain (other parts from reference TRBV15 and TRBJ2-7): DAMVIQNPRYQVTQFGKPVTLSCSQTLNHNVMYWYQQKSSQAPKLLFHYYDKDFNNEADTPDNFQSRRPNTSFCFLDIRSPGLGDTAMYLCATSRDGDDEQYFGPGTRLTVT.

There are a few counts of this clone. CDR3 coding DNA: TGTGCCAGCAGCTTAGGGTCGTACCTCTCCGAGCAGTACTTC. Translating it yields CASSLGSYLSEQYF. The chain recombines TRBV7-6 with TRBJ2-7; D is unclear. CDR1 is SGHVS and CDR2 is FNYEAQ in the germline V gene. V lost 1 base, J lost 6 bases, and 13 bases lay in between. The CDR3 has 14 amino acids.

The chain recombines TRBV6-5 with TRBJ1-2, with D perhaps matching TRBD1 (6 bases). Trimming removed 2 bases at V and 4 bases at J, with 17 bases between. The CDR3 length is 16 residues. Germline CDR1 is MNHEY and CDR2 is SVGAGI. Here the CDR3 reads CASSYRTAGESYGYTF. In DNA, the CDR3 is TGTGCCAGCAGTTACCGGACAGCAGGAGAGAGCTATGGCTACACCTTC.

The gene calls are TRBV29-1 and TRBJ2-7; D call uncertain. Germline V gene sequence: CDR1 SQVTM, CDR2 ANQGSEA. The CDR3 extends over 13 amino acids. V lost 7 bases and J lost 0, with 13 bases in between. Here the CDR3 DNA reads TGCAGCGCTGGCGGCAGGAGCTCCTACGAGCAGTACTTC. This translates into CSAGGRSSYEQYF.

The sample holds a few counts of this clone. The chain couples TRBV7-8 to TRBJ2-1; weak D call: TRBD1 (5 bases). V was clipped by 2 bases and J by 2 bases, with 16 bases between them. CDR1 and CDR2 (germline): SGHVS, FQNEAQ. The CDR3 length is 17 residues. The CDR3 spells CASSLQGSRGPYNEQFF. The CDR3 DNA reads as TGTGCCAGCAGCTTACAGGGATCGCGTGGACCCTACAATGAGCAGTTCTTC.

The genes are TRBV6-6 and TRBJ1-2, with 10 bases fitting TRBD1. The V gene end was trimmed by 0 bases and the J gene end by 3 bases; junction bases not matched to a gene: 1. Germline loops: CDR1 MNHNY, CDR2 SVGAGI (reference sequence). This CDR3 has 15 amino acids. CDR3 bases: TGTGCCAGCAGTTACTCGGACAGGGGGTACTATGGCTACACCTTC. This translates into CASSYSDRGYYGYTF.

V gene TRBV25-1 combines with J gene TRBJ2-2; either TRBD1 or TRBD2 may supply D (6 bases each). There are 15 residues in the CDR3. Germline V gene lookup returns CDR1 MGHDK and CDR2 SYGVNS. V lost 8 bases and J 9 bases, leaving 22 bases between the germline ends. The CDR3 here is CASGPAGSQGRELFF. CDR3 sequence (DNA): TGTGCCAGCGGGCCTGCGGGGAGCCAGGGGCGGGAGCTGTTTTTT.

This rearrangement joins TRBV5-6 to TRBJ1-1; D not resolved. Germline V gene sequence: CDR1 SGHDT, CDR2 YYEEEE. The CDR3 has 12 residues. Deletions cut 0 bases from V and 2 bases from J, with 2 bases between. The CDR3 nucleotides read TGTGCCAGCAGCTTGGTAAACACTGAAGCTTTCTTT. This encodes CASSLVNTEAFF.

V usage is TRBV7-9 and J usage is TRBJ1-5; no reliable D call. Germline V gene lookup returns CDR1 SEHNR and CDR2 FQNEAQ (reference sequence). V lost 2 bases to trimming and J lost 2 bases, with 7 bases between them. The CDR3 runs to 14 residues. CDR3 protein: CASSLTQGNQPQHF. The CDR3 DNA reads as TGTGCCAGCAGCTTAACGCAGGGCAATCAGCCCCAGCATTTT.

This chain uses TRBV19 with TRBJ1-2, with a tentative D call TRBD1 (5 bases). The length of the CDR3 is 13 residues. V was clipped by 11 bases and J by 2 bases, with 15 bases between them. The germline CDR1 and CDR2 sequences are LNHDA and SQIVND (reference sequence). CDR3 protein: CASSTGGNYGYTF. The CDR3 region has the DNA TGTGCCTCCTCCACGGGGGGGAACTATGGCTACACCTTC.

The gene calls are TRBV7-2 and TRBJ2-7; 11 bases are a match to TRBD2. Germline-derived CDR1 and CDR2 are SGHTA and FQGNSA. The V and J ends lost 2 bases and 0 bases, in that order; junction bases with no gene match: 6. This CDR3 region has 17 residues. The CDR3, as DNA: TGTGCCAGCAGCTTACTAGCGGGGGGTCGGAGCTCCTACGAGCAGTACTTC. Its translation is CASSLLAGGRSSYEQYF.

J is TRBJ2-7 and V is TRBV7-9, with 10 bases lining up with TRBD1. J gave up 5 bases and V 5 bases, and 12 bases lay outside the gene matches. CDR1 is SEHNR and CDR2 is FQNEAQ in the germline V gene (reference sequence). This CDR3 spans 16 amino acids. The CDR3 DNA sequence: TGTGCCAGCAGCCCCTCCCGGGGACAGGGGATCGACGAGCAGTACTTC. Translated, it gives CASSPSRGQGIDEQYF. The full variable domain, rest sourced from reference TRBV7-9 and TRBJ2-7, is DTGVSQNPRHKITKRGQNVTFRCDPISEHNRLYWYRQTLGQGPEFLTYFQNEAQLEKSRLLSDRFSAERPKGSFSTLEIQRTEQGDSAMYLCASSPSRGQGIDEQYFGPGTRLTVT.